The clone carrying this TCR beta chain occurred many times. V was cut by 3 bases and J by 3 bases, with 12 bases left in between. Germline values: CDR1 LGHDT, CDR2 YNNKEL (reference sequence). This CDR3 is 14 amino acids long. These data are taken from a study of T-cell reconstitution after alpha-beta-depleted transplantation in children. The library targeted TCRbeta and was prepared with unique molecular identifiers. A single record per CDR3 protein comes from TCRdb applying MiXCR to the PCR reads. The data show 190,000 or so distinct CDR3 sequences, about 15% seen once. The genes are TRBV3-1 and TRBJ2-7; no reliable D call. The receptor was isolated from a human donor who donated a stem cell graft to a child with acute lymphoblastic leukemia. Material: PBMCs from the stem cell graft donor, obtained from the stem cell graft. The CDR3 DNA reads TGTGCCAGCAGCCACCTGACGAGTAGCTACGAGCAGTACTTC. Its translation is CASSHLTSSYEQYF.